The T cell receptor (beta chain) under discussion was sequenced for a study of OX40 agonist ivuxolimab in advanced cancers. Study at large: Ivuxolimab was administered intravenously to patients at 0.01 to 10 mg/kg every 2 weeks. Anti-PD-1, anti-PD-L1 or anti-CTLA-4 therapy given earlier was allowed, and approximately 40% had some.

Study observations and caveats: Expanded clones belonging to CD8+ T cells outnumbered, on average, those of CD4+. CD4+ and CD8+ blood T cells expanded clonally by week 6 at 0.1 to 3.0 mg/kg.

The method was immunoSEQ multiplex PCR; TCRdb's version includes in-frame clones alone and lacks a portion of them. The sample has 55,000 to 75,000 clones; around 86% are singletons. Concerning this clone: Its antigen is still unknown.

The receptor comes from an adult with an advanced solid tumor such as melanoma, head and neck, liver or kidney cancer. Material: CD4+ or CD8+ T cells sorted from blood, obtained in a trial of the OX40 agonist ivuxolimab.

In DNA, the CDR3 is TGTGCCAGCAGCCCCCGATCCGGACAGGGGTACAATTCACCCCTCCACTTT. Its protein product is CASSPRSGQGYNSPLHF. The rearrangement joins TRBV7-6 to TRBJ1-6, with 9 nucleotides matching TRBD1. CDR1 and CDR2 from the germline V gene are SGHVS and FNYEAQ. Germline trimming cut 5 bases from V and 7 bases from J; bases unmatched to any gene: 12. This CDR3 spans 17 amino acids.